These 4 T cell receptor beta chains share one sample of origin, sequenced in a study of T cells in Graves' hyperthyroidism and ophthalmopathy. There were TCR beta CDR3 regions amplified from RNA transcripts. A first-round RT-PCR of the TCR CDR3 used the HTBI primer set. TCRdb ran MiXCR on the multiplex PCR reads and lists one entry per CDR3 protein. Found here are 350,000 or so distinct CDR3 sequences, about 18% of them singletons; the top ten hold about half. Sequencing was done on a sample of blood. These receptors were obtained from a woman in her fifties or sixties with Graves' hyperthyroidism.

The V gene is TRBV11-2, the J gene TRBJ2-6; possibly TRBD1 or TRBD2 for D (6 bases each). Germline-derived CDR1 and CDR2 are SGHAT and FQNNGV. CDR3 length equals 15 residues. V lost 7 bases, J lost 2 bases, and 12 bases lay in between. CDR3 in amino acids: CASNRGAAGANVLTF. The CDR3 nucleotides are TGTGCCAGCAATAGGGGGGCGGCTGGGGCCAACGTCCTGACTTTC.

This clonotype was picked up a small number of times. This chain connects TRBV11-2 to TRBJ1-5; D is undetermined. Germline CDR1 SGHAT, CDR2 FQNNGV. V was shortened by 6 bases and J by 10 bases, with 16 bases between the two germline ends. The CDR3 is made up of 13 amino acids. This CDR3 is CASSVALSNPQHF. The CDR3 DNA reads TGTGCCAGCAGTGTTGCGTTATCGAATCCCCAGCATTTT.

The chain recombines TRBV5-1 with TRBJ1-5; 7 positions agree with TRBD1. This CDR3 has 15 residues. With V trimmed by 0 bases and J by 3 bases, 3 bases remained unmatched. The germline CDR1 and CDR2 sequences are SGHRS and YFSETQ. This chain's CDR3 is CASSLGDRDNQPQHF. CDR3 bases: TGCGCCAGCAGCTTGGGAGACAGGGACAATCAGCCCCAGCATTTT.

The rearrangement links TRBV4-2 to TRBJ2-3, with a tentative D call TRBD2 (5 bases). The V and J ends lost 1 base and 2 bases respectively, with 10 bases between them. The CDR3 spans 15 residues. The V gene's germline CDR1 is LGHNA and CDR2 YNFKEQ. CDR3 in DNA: TGTGCCAGCAGCCAAGGCCGGACTGTCACAGATACGCAGTATTTT. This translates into CASSQGRTVTDTQYF.